Listed here are 24 T cell receptor beta chains from one sample, sequenced in a study of spatial heterogeneity in lung cancer. Via MiXCR, TCRdb re-called the 5' RACE reads, giving one row per CDR3 protein. The sample lists about 85,000 distinct CDR3 sequences, approximately 20% occurring once. The time point denotes: sample taken at primary tumor resection. Whole RNA, which was extracted from tumor, nontumor lung tissue or frozen PBMC, was sequenced without any cell sorting. This material consisted of PBMCs, taken at surgery. The receptors stem from a male donor with early-stage non-small cell lung cancer.

The chain's CDR3 is CASSPIAGTYEQYF. The CDR3 bases are TGCGCCAGCAGCCCCATAGCGGGAACCTACGAGCAGTACTTC. This sequence joins TRBV5-1 and TRBJ2-7, with TRBD2 matching over 8 bases. Germline V CDR1 and CDR2: SGHRS, YFSETQ. Germline trimming cut 4 bases from V and 2 bases from J; bases unmatched to any gene: 5. The CDR3 sequence is 14 residues long.

The table lists this clonotype with a few counts. V gene TRBV7-2 combines with J gene TRBJ2-3; 11 bases are shared with TRBD2. Germline loops: CDR1 SGHTA, CDR2 FQGNSA. With V trimmed by 4 bases and J by 7 bases, 4 bases remained unmatched. The CDR3 sequence is 14 residues long. The CDR3 here is CASSSGLAAHTQYF. The CDR3 DNA follows: TGTGCCAGCAGCTCGGGACTAGCGGCTCATACGCAGTATTTT.

The table lists this clonotype with a few counts. The rearrangement uses TRBV6-2 or TRBV6-3 and TRBJ2-3; 8 nucleotides agree with TRBD2. The ends lost 2 bases at V and 0 bases at J; junction bases unmatched: 4. CDR1 and CDR2 from the germline V gene are MNHEY and SVGEGT. This CDR3 has 16 amino acids. CDR3 loop: CASSYGGGTSTDTQYF. CDR3 bases: TGTGCCAGCAGTTACGGCGGGGGGACCAGCACAGATACGCAGTATTTT.

This clonotype appeared many times. This sequence joins TRBV28 and TRBJ2-7; 7 nucleotides agree with TRBD1. CDR1 is MDHEN and CDR2 is SYDVKM in the germline V gene. CDR3 length: 14 amino acids. The V gene end was trimmed by 7 bases and the J gene end by 2 bases; junction bases not matched to a gene: 8. For the CDR3, the DNA is TGTGCCAGCATTCCCTCCGGGACAGCCTACGAGCAGTACTTC. Its protein is CASIPSGTAYEQYF. The full variable domain, its missing parts supplied by reference TRBV28 and TRBJ2-7, is DVKVTQSSRYLVKRTGEKVFLECVQDMDHENMFWYRQDPGLGLRLIYFSYDVKMKEKGDIPEGYSVSREKKERFSLILESASTNQTSMYLCASIPSGTAYEQYFGPGTRLTVT.

This clonotype was counted ten times or more. J is TRBJ2-3 and V is TRBV28; 11 bases line up with TRBD2. The V and J ends lost 5 bases and 11 bases, in that order; junction bases with no gene match: 3. The CDR3 is 12 residues long. Germline V gene sequence: CDR1 MDHEN, CDR2 SYDVKM. This CDR3 is CASSPLAGGQYF. The DNA for the CDR3 is TGTGCCAGCAGTCCGCTAGCGGGAGGGCAGTATTTT. Full variable domain (remainder filled in from reference TRBV28 and TRBJ2-3): DVKVTQSSRYLVKRTGEKVFLECVQDMDHENMFWYRQDPGLGLRLIYFSYDVKMKEKGDIPEGYSVSREKKERFSLILESASTNQTSMYLCASSPLAGGQYFGPGTRLTVL.

This clonotype was seen repeatedly, ten times or more. The V gene is TRBV7-2, the J gene TRBJ2-3; D not certain. This CDR3 has 12 amino acids. Germline-derived CDR1 and CDR2 are SGHTA and FQGNSA. Trimming stripped 6 bases from V and 2 bases from J, with 6 bases between. CDR3 sequence: CASSSYTDTQYF. The CDR3 nucleotides are TGTGCCAGCAGTTCCTACACAGATACGCAGTATTTT. Drawing the rest from reference TRBV7-2 and TRBJ2-3, the complete variable domain is GAGVSQSPSNKVTEKGKDVELRCDPISGHTALYWYRQSLGQGLEFLIYFQGNSAPDKSGLPSDRFSAERTGGSVSTLTIQRTQQEDSAVYLCASSSYTDTQYFGPGTRLTVL.

This clonotype was recorded many times. The chain combines TRBV5-6 with TRBJ2-7; D is uncertain. CDR1 SGHDT and CDR2 YYEEEE come from the germline V gene. The germline V and J ends were trimmed by 3 bases and 3 bases, with 16 bases remaining between them. The CDR3 consists of 15 residues. CDR3 region: CASSYRTMVVYEQYF. In DNA, the CDR3 is TGTGCCAGCAGCTACCGGACGATGGTAGTCTACGAGCAGTACTTC.

CDR3 loop: CASSVGLLAGDEQFF. The CDR3 DNA reads TGTGCCAGCAGCGTAGGGTTACTAGCGGGAGATGAGCAGTTCTTC. This chain links TRBV9 with TRBJ2-1, with 11 bases identical to TRBD2. CDR3 length: 15 residues. V was pared by 0 bases and J by 8 bases, with 4 bases of the junction left unmatched. Germline-derived CDR1 and CDR2 are SGDLS and YYNGEE.

This clonotype has more than one count but fewer than ten. The gene calls are TRBV10-3 and TRBJ1-5; D uncertain. The CDR3 consists of 13 residues. The ends were cut back, 5 bases at V and 0 bases at J, with 5 bases in the middle. From germline, CDR1 is ENHRY and CDR2 SYGVKD. The CDR3 protein is CAISYDSNQPQHF. As DNA, the CDR3 is TGTGCCATCAGTTACGATAGCAATCAGCCCCAGCATTTT.

In its sample, this clonotype was seen a few times. The V call is TRBV6-5, the J call TRBJ1-1; maybe TRBD1 (5 bases). CDR1 is MNHEY, CDR2 SVGAGI, per germline. V was trimmed by 5 bases and J by 1 base, leaving 11 bases between them. The CDR3 spans 14 residues. Here the CDR3 reads CASSATGQNTEAFF. The DNA for the CDR3 is TGTGCCAGCAGTGCGACCGGACAGAACACTGAAGCTTTCTTT.

The chain employs TRBV5-6 and TRBJ1-4; D is unclear. The CDR3 loop spans 15 amino acids. The germline CDR1 and CDR2 sequences are SGHDT and YYEEEE. Trimming pared 0 bases from V and 4 bases from J, leaving 10 bases between. CDR3 loop: CASSLDTRGNEKLFF. The DNA for the CDR3 is TGTGCCAGCAGCTTGGACACCCGCGGTAATGAAAAACTGTTTTTT.

V is TRBV7-8 and J is TRBJ1-6; D unresolved. The germline V gene has CDR1 SGHVS and CDR2 FQNEAQ. This CDR3 has 18 residues. V was clipped by 2 bases and J by 0 bases, with 14 bases between them. The CDR3 here is CASSLSPAKSSYNSPLHF. CDR3 bases: TGTGCCAGCAGCTTAAGCCCGGCCAAGAGCTCCTATAATTCACCCCTCCACTTT. Full variable domain (remainder filled in from reference TRBV7-8 and TRBJ1-6): GAGVSQSPRYKVAKRGQDVALRCDPISGHVSLFWYQQALGQGPEFLTYFQNEAQLDKSGLPSDRFFAERPEGSVSTLKIQRTQQEDSAVYLCASSLSPAKSSYNSPLHFGNGTRLTVT.

This clonotype was detected only a few times. The chain combines TRBV19 with TRBJ2-1, with no clear D. The CDR3 covers 15 residues. With 4 bases removed from V and 0 bases from J, the gap between germline ends came to 10 bases. Looked up from germline, CDR1 is LNHDA and CDR2 is SQIVND (reference sequence). CDR3 DNA sequence: TGTGCCAGTAGTAAGGACCAAAGCTCCTACAATGAGCAGTTCTTC. Its translation is CASSKDQSSYNEQFF.

The V gene is TRBV5-1, the J gene TRBJ2-3; 11 bases are shared with TRBD2. The germline gives CDR1 SGHRS, CDR2 YFSETQ. The CDR3 has 15 amino acids. J gave up 0 bases and V 6 bases, and 3 bases lay outside the gene matches. CDR3 in DNA: TGCGCCAGCAAACTAGCGGGGGCCAGCACAGATACGCAGTATTTT. Protein sequence: CASKLAGASTDTQYF.

This chain uses TRBV5-1 with TRBJ2-5, with 13 bases that match TRBD2. V shed 6 bases and J 5 bases; nucleotides not matched to a gene: 10. The CDR3 is 16 residues long. CDR1 is SGHRS and CDR2 is YFSETQ in the germline V gene. The CDR3 reads CASTTQTSGGLETQYF. CDR3 nucleotides: TGCGCCAGCACCACCCAGACTAGCGGGGGGTTGGAGACCCAGTACTTC.

This chain links TRBV5-6 with TRBJ1-5, with no clear D. CDR3 size: 15 residues. Germline V gives CDR1 SGHDT, CDR2 YYEEEE. V was clipped by 0 bases and J by 3 bases, with 10 bases between them. The CDR3 here is CASSLGQTNNQPQHF. For the CDR3, the DNA is TGTGCCAGCAGCTTGGGGCAGACCAACAATCAGCCCCAGCATTTT.

The rearrangement links TRBV5-1 to TRBJ2-3; the D is unclear. The V end was cut by 5 bases, the J end by 4 bases, with 11 bases between. The CDR3 has 13 residues. Germline loops: CDR1 SGHRS, CDR2 YFSETQ. DNA for the CDR3: TGCGCCAGCAGGGAAGGGTTTGCAGATACGCAGTATTTT. Translation: CASREGFADTQYF.

There are a few counts of this clonotype. This chain connects TRBV6-1 to TRBJ2-1; TRBD1 might be the D (5 bases). The CDR3 has 15 amino acids. Germline CDR1 MNHNS, CDR2 SASEGT. Trimming removed 0 bases from V and 6 bases from J, with 12 bases in between. The CDR3 sequence is CASSEALTGSNEQFF. The CDR3 DNA reads as TGTGCCAGCAGTGAAGCGTTAACAGGTTCCAATGAGCAGTTCTTC.

This clonotype was recorded a few times. V is TRBV5-6 and J is TRBJ2-7; 11 nucleotides align to TRBD2. V lost 1 base to trimming and J lost 1 base; unmatched junction nucleotides: 7. Germline V lookup: CDR1 SGHDT, CDR2 YYEEEE. This CDR3 spans 17 amino acids. In DNA, the CDR3 is TGTGCCAGCAGCTTGAGGCTAGCGGGGGGTGAATCCTACGAGCAGTACTTC. It specifies CASSLRLAGGESYEQYF.

The V gene is TRBV14, the J gene TRBJ2-1; D may be TRBD1 or TRBD2 (6 bases each). Trimming took off 4 bases at V and 0 bases at J, with 16 bases between the two ends. Germline-derived CDR1 and CDR2 are SGHDN and FVKESK. This CDR3 has 17 amino acids. CDR3 sequence: CASSPTPGEVSYNEQFF. CDR3 coding DNA: TGTGCCAGCAGCCCAACACCAGGGGAGGTCTCCTACAATGAGCAGTTCTTC.

The V gene is TRBV28, the J gene TRBJ2-5, with TRBD1 matching over 7 bases. Losses at the gene ends were 1 base for V and 5 bases for J; bases not matched to a gene: 4. The CDR3 spans 14 residues. The germline V gene encodes CDR1 MDHEN and CDR2 SYDVKM. In nucleotides, the CDR3 is TGTGCCAGCAGTTTATCGACAGGGCCGGAGACCCAGTACTTC. Translating gives CASSLSTGPETQYF.

V usage is TRBV28 and J usage is TRBJ2-1; the match to TRBD2 covers 16 bases. This CDR3 region has 15 residues. Germline lookup yields CDR1 MDHEN and CDR2 SYDVKM. V gave up 5 bases and J gave up 7 bases; unmatched junction bases: 2. CDR3 loop: CASSGTSGRGNEQFF. The CDR3 bases are TGTGCCAGCAGTGGGACTAGCGGGAGGGGGAATGAGCAGTTCTTC.

J is TRBJ1-6 and V is TRBV6-6; D not certain. Germline V gene lookup returns CDR1 MNHNY and CDR2 SVGAGI (reference sequence). Deletions cut 5 bases from V and 5 bases from J, with 7 bases between. The CDR3 is 13 residues long. CDR3 DNA: TGTGCCAGCAGTACTCTCAATAATTCACCCCTCCACTTT. Translated, it gives CASSTLNNSPLHF.

This clonotype was counted only a few times. The chain links TRBV29-1 to TRBJ1-1, with TRBD1 as a possible D gene (5 bases). The CDR3 is made up of 13 amino acids. The V end lost 4 bases, the J end lost 1 base, and 10 bases lay between the germline ends. CDR1 is SQVTM, CDR2 ANQGSEA, per germline. DNA for the CDR3: TGCAGCGTTGTAGGGACGGGGAACACTGAAGCTTTCTTT. Amino acid sequence: CSVVGTGNTEAFF.